The present T cell receptor beta chain was sequenced within a study of CD8 T cells in Susac syndrome. With 4 bases clipped from V and 5 bases from J, the junction kept 3 bases outside the gene matches. Germline values: CDR1 DFQATT, CDR2 SNEGSKA (reference sequence). The CDR3 sequence is 13 residues long. Random hexamers primed reverse transcription of 0.5 to 1 ug RNA. immunoSEQ multiplex PCR amplified TCR beta CDR3 across 54 Vbeta, 13 Jbeta. From the immunoSEQ multiplex PCR reads, TCRdb called clonotypes with MiXCR, one entry per CDR3 protein. Seen here are around 160,000 distinct CDR3 sequences, 93% observed once, and the top ten hold over 0.11%. From blood CD8+ and CD4+ T cells, the TCR beta chain was sequenced. Healthy donors were controls matched for age and sex. Through negative isolation, CD4+ and CD8+ T cells were obtained, while TEMRA cells were enriched using FACS.

The specimen was CD4+ T cells from PBMCs. The source is a human donor in good health. The rearrangement links TRBV20-1 to TRBJ2-5; TRBD1 matches at 11 bases. CDR3 sequence reads: CSAKDRGLETQYF. The CDR3 DNA reads as TGCAGTGCTAAGGACAGGGGGCTGGAGACCCAGTACTTC.